The 22 T cell receptor beta chains below all came from one sample that was sequenced in a study of glioma-infiltrating T cells. Using RNA template, CDR3s of TCR alpha and beta were amplified with iRepertoire arm-PCR. TCRdb re-derived calls from the multiplex PCR reads in MiXCR, one entry per CDR3 protein. The table records 400,000 or so distinct CDR3 sequences, roughly 41% of them present only once. Sequenced sample: glioma tissue, nonneoplastic brain tissue, or PBMCs (not recorded which). The receptors were gathered from a human donor with low-grade glioma or glioblastoma, undergoing nonglioma brain surgery, or in good health (not recorded which).

This clonotype was seen a few times. V gene TRBV15 combines with J gene TRBJ2-3; 7 bases are a match to TRBD1. The CDR3 has 15 residues. V dropped 0 bases and J dropped 7; count of bases not matched to a gene: 7. Germline V gives CDR1 LNHNV, CDR2 YYDKDF (reference sequence). The CDR3 coding sequence is TGTGCCACCAGCAGAGATGGGACAGTGAGAAATACGCAGTATTTT. It translates to CATSRDGTVRNTQYF.

Many counts were recorded for this clonotype. CDR3 residues: CASSYRTSSCFF. The DNA of the CDR3 is TGTGCCAGCAGTTACAGGACAAGCTCGTGCTTCTTC. The rearrangement links TRBV6-2 or TRBV6-3 to TRBJ2-1; D may be TRBD1 (5 bases). The CDR3 is 12 amino acids. Germline values: CDR1 MNHEY, CDR2 SVGEGT. Trimming cost V 2 bases and J 16 bases, with 15 bases left between them.

This clonotype has only a few counts. CDR3 in amino acids: CSARLAAGTYEQYF. DNA of the CDR3: TGCAGTGCTAGACTAGCGGCGGGAACCTACGAGCAGTACTTC. The chain links TRBV20-1 to TRBJ2-7; TRBD2 matches 7 bases. Germline V gene lookup returns CDR1 DFQATT and CDR2 SNEGSKA (reference sequence). Unmatched junction bases numbered 6, after V lost 2 bases and J lost 2 bases. The CDR3 spans 14 residues.

The rearrangement links TRBV7-6 to TRBJ2-3; possible D gene TRBD1, 5 bases. Germline CDR1 and CDR2: SGHVS and FNYEAQ. The CDR3 totals 14 residues. The V end lost 1 base, the J end lost 6 bases, and 11 bases lay between the germline ends. The CDR3 loop reads CASSLGAGKDTQYF. CDR3 DNA sequence: TGTGCCAGCAGCTTAGGGGCAGGGAAGGATACGCAGTATTTT.

The chain joins TRBV19 to TRBJ2-7, with D possibly being TRBD1 or TRBD2 (5 bases each). The CDR3 is made up of 11 amino acids. The germline V and J ends were trimmed by 6 bases and 6 bases, with 9 bases remaining between them. Germline CDR1 LNHDA, CDR2 SQIVND (reference sequence). The CDR3 DNA follows: TGTGCCAGTAGGAGGGGTGTCGAGCAGTACTTC. Translation gives CASRRGVEQYF.

This clonotype was observed many times. The chain uses TRBV28 and TRBJ2-5; TRBD1 or TRBD2 may be the D gene (6 bases each). The germline gives CDR1 MDHEN, CDR2 SYDVKM. The germline V and J ends were trimmed by 2 bases and 4 bases, with 8 bases remaining between them. The CDR3 contains 13 residues. As DNA, the CDR3 is TGTGCCAGCAGTTTAGGGGGGCCAGAGACCCAGTACTTC. Translating it yields CASSLGGPETQYF. Using reference TRBV28 and TRBJ2-5 for the parts outside the CDR3, the full variable domain is DVKVTQSSRYLVKRTGEKVFLECVQDMDHENMFWYRQDPGLGLRLIYFSYDVKMKEKGDIPEGYSVSREKKERFSLILESASTNQTSMYLCASSLGGPETQYFGPGTRLLVL.

The chain carries TRBV7-2 and TRBJ2-6; D unclear. The CDR3 is 16 amino acids. CDR1 and CDR2 from the germline V gene are SGHTA and FQGNSA. Trimming cost V 3 bases and J 0 bases, with 9 bases left between them. DNA of the CDR3: TGTGCCAGCAGCTTTCCTATTTTCTCTGGGGCCAACGTCCTGACTTTC. Its protein product is CASSFPIFSGANVLTF.

The V and J genes are TRBV7-2 and TRBJ2-1, with 11 bases lining up with TRBD2. The V gene end was trimmed by 5 bases and the J gene end by 3 bases; junction bases not matched to a gene: 3. The CDR3 is 15 residues long. Germline values: CDR1 SGHTA, CDR2 FQGNSA. CDR3 in DNA: TGTGCCAGCAGCCGGACTAGCGGGCACTACAATGAGCAGTTCTTC. This translates into CASSRTSGHYNEQFF.

In this sample, this clonotype turned up a few times. The chain is built from TRBV4-1 and TRBJ1-1; D is unresolved. Trimming removed 2 bases from V and 7 bases from J, with 17 bases in between. Germline loops: CDR1 MGHRA, CDR2 YSYEKL. The length of the CDR3 is 15 residues. CDR3 loop: CASSQRALSFFEAFF. In DNA form, the CDR3 reads TGCGCCAGCAGCCAAAGGGCATTAAGTTTTTTTGAAGCTTTCTTT.

This clonotype was counted only a few times. J is TRBJ2-3 and V is TRBV20-1, with TRBD2 matching 12 bases. Trimming cost V 6 bases and J 3 bases; bases outside gene matches: 1. Looked up from germline, CDR1 is DFQATT and CDR2 is SNEGSKA (reference sequence). This CDR3 is 13 amino acids long. CDR3 residues: CSAGLAGTDTQYF. CDR3 DNA: TGCAGTGCGGGACTAGCGGGTACAGATACGCAGTATTTT.

V is TRBV4-1 and J is TRBJ2-3, with D tentatively TRBD1 (5 bases). CDR3 length: 16 residues. Germline values: CDR1 MGHRA, CDR2 YSYEKL. Trimming stripped 2 bases from V and 2 bases from J, with 14 bases between. The CDR3 coding sequence is TGCGCCAGCAGCCAATTCTACAGGTCAAACACAGATACGCAGTATTTT. Translated: CASSQFYRSNTDTQYF.

This clonotype was observed at least ten times. V is TRBV28 and J is TRBJ1-2; 8 nucleotides align to TRBD1. Germline lookup yields CDR1 MDHEN and CDR2 SYDVKM. The CDR3 loop spans 14 amino acids. With V trimmed by 2 bases and J by 7 bases, 6 bases remained unmatched. CDR3 sequence: CASSLGQGAVGYTF. DNA for the CDR3: TGTGCCAGCAGTTTAGGGCAGGGGGCAGTTGGCTACACCTTC.

The CDR3 nucleotides are TGCAGTGCTAGAGATCTGGGGGCGAAATACGAGCAGTACTTC. Translated: CSARDLGAKYEQYF. The V gene is TRBV20-1, the J gene TRBJ2-7, with D maybe TRBD1 (6 bases). This CDR3 has 14 amino acids. Per the germline V gene, CDR1 is DFQATT and CDR2 is SNEGSKA (reference sequence). Trimming left V 0 bases short and J 4 bases short, with 13 bases between.

This clonotype was observed at least ten times. The chain links TRBV20-1 to TRBJ1-1, with D hard to call. V was pared by 7 bases and J by 0 bases, with 15 bases between. Germline lookup yields CDR1 DFQATT and CDR2 SNEGSKA (reference sequence). The CDR3 extends over 14 amino acids. CDR3: CSGEGWELNTEAFF. As DNA, the CDR3 is TGCAGTGGCGAGGGTTGGGAGCTGAACACTGAAGCTTTCTTT.

There are a few counts of this clonotype. The chain uses TRBV3-1 and TRBJ1-4; TRBD1 aligns across 11 bases. Germline values: CDR1 LGHDT, CDR2 YNNKEL (reference sequence). The CDR3 loop spans 15 amino acids. The junction had 4 bases not matched to a gene; V was cut back by 2 bases and J by 8 bases. Here the CDR3 reads CASSQRTGGDEKLFF. DNA for the CDR3: TGTGCCAGCAGCCAAAGGACAGGGGGCGACGAAAAACTGTTTTTT.

The rearrangement joins TRBV27 to TRBJ1-1; possible D gene TRBD1, 6 bases. CDR3 length equals 14 residues. Germline loops: CDR1 MNHEY, CDR2 SMNVEV (reference sequence). V lost 3 bases and J lost 3, with 11 bases in between. In DNA form, the CDR3 reads TGTGCCAGCAGTTTTACAGGGCAGGACACTGAAGCTTTCTTT. Translation gives CASSFTGQDTEAFF.

There are a few counts of this clonotype. This chain joins TRBV28 and TRBJ1-4, with a weak D call TRBD1 (6 bases). Trimming left V 3 bases short and J 5 bases short, with 13 bases between. Germline lookup yields CDR1 MDHEN and CDR2 SYDVKM. There are 15 residues in the CDR3. The CDR3: CASSFQDSPNEKLFF. The CDR3 nucleotides read TGTGCCAGCAGTTTTCAGGACAGCCCGAATGAAAAACTGTTTTTT.

This sequence joins TRBV29-1 and TRBJ2-5; tentatively, D is TRBD1 (6 bases). Germline lookup yields CDR1 SQVTM and CDR2 ANQGSEA. Trimming left V 2 bases short and J 2 bases short, with 21 bases between. There are 17 residues in the CDR3. CDR3 sequence (DNA): TGCAGCGTTGAAAATATAATGAGGGGGTGGCATCAAGAGACCCAGTACTTC. Translated, it gives CSVENIMRGWHQETQYF.

Turning to this clonotype: Possible read error: a much larger clone is one base away. The gene calls are TRBV20-1 and TRBJ2-1, with 11 bases matching TRBD2. V gave up 6 bases and J gave up 9 bases; unmatched junction bases: 10. The CDR3 is 14 residues long. Germline-derived CDR1 and CDR2 are DFQATT and SNEGSKA (reference sequence). The DNA of the CDR3 is TGCAGTGCGACTAGCGGGAAGGCCGGGCGTGAGCAGTTCTTC. Amino acids: CSATSGKAGREQFF.

This clonotype was recorded at least ten times. This sequence joins TRBV4-1 and TRBJ1-1, with 9 bases that match TRBD1. The CDR3 is 18 residues long. V gave up 2 bases and J gave up 5 bases; unmatched junction bases: 15. The germline CDR1 and CDR2 sequences are MGHRA and YSYEKL. The CDR3 loop reads CASSQLAPLTGGRTEAFF. As DNA, the CDR3 is TGCGCCAGCAGCCAACTCGCCCCCCTTACAGGGGGCCGGACTGAAGCTTTCTTT.

On this clonotype itself: At one end the junction does not follow the germline gene, possibly because of a read error. The chain uses TRBV7-6 and TRBJ2-3; 11 nucleotides agree with TRBD2. CDR3 length: 15 residues. Germline V gives CDR1 SGHVS, CDR2 FNYEAQ. This chain's CDR3 is CAGSLIAGGPDTQYF. In DNA, the CDR3 is TGTGCCGGCAGCTTAATAGCGGGAGGGCCAGATACGCAGTATTTT.

This clonotype was seen only once. This could be a read error, since a much larger clone is one nucleotide away. The chain carries TRBV20-1 and TRBJ2-3; 7 positions agree with TRBD2. The germline CDR1 and CDR2 sequences are DFQATT and SNEGSKA (reference sequence). CDR3 length: 13 amino acids. The CDR3 region has the DNA TGCAGTGCTGGGTCCGGGGGAGGGGATACGCGGTATTTT. Encoded protein: CSAGSGGGDTRYF.